The present T cell receptor (beta chain) was sequenced within a study of cytomegalovirus exposure and HLA in healthy donors. General observations from the study: Presence/absence analyses supposed approximately even sequencing depth among donors. Later analysis showed TCR association rates varying by HLA locus, highest for DRB1 and lowest for HLA-C. For most subjects, TCR beta sequences were reported to predict HLA-A and HLA-B alleles with accuracy.

CDR1 is SQVTM, CDR2 ANQGSEA, per germline. The CDR3 totals 14 residues. Trimming cost V 2 bases and J 3 bases; bases outside gene matches: 4. In the case of this clone: Its antigen is as yet unknown.

The PCR contained 60 Vbeta and 13 Jbeta primers. Profiled with immunoSEQ multiplex PCR; TCRdb holds only in-frame clones, not every one. The sample yields about 82,000 clones, more than 55% seen once. V gene TRBV29-1 combines with J gene TRBJ2-7; 10 bases line up with TRBD2. This receptor was identified in a woman between 45 and 65 years old in good health and CMV-seropositive. The specimen was PBMCs. The DNA of the CDR3 is TGCAGCGTTGAACTAGCGGGGGAAATCTACGAGCAGTACTTC. This gives the protein CSVELAGEIYEQYF.